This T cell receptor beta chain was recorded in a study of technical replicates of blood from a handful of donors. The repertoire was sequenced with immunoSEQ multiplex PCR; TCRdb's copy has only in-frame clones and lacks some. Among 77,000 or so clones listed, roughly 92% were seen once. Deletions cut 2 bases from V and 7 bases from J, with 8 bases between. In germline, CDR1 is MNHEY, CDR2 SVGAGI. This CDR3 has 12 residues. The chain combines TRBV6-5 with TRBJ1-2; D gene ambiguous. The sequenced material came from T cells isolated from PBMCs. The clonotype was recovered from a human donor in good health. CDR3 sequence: CASSYAGGGYTF. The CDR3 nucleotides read TGTGCCAGCAGTTACGCGGGTGGTGGCTACACCTTC.